What follows are 21 T cell receptor beta chains derived from one specimen sequenced in a study of T-cell memory formation after mild COVID-19. One entry per CDR3 protein results from TCRdb running MiXCR on the 5' RACE reads. The repertoire consists of 100,000 to 140,000 distinct CDR3 sequences, with roughly 14% occurring once and the leading ten covering 30% to 45%. Sequences were obtained from PBMCs or a T cell subset sorted from them (not recorded which). The receptors were gathered from a man aged 18 to 29 who had mild COVID-19 (a few samples of this study predate the infection). Cell type and time point are not known.

The V gene is TRBV12-3 or TRBV12-4, the J gene TRBJ2-7; D gene uncertain. The V end lost 1 base, the J end lost 3 bases, and 7 bases lay between the germline ends. CDR3 length: 13 residues. CDR3: CASSLGVFYEQYV. DNA of the CDR3: TGTGCCAGCAGTTTAGGGGTCTTCTACGAGCAGTACGTC.

The chain has TRBV13 and TRBJ1-1, with TRBD1 matching over 9 bases. Germline CDR1 PRHDT, CDR2 FYEKMQ (reference sequence). V gave up 1 base and J gave up 6 bases; unmatched junction bases: 3. The CDR3 sequence is 14 residues long. The CDR3 loop is CASSLAQGASEAFF. CDR3 sequence (DNA): TGTGCCAGCAGCTTAGCACAGGGGGCATCTGAAGCTTTCTTT.

This rearrangement joins TRBV4-3 to TRBJ1-2, with D maybe TRBD1 (5 bases). This CDR3 has 15 amino acids. Trimming took 0 bases from V and 2 from J, leaving 10 bases between them. Germline V gene sequence: CDR1 LGHNA, CDR2 YSLEER. The CDR3 here is CASSQEGTGNYGYTF. The CDR3 DNA is TGCGCCAGCAGCCAAGAGGGAACAGGCAACTATGGCTACACCTTC.

The rearrangement uses TRBV6-1 and TRBJ2-3, with D possibly called TRBD1 or TRBD2 (6 bases each). CDR1 is MNHNS and CDR2 is SASEGT in the germline V gene. V gave up 6 bases and J gave up 6 bases, with 22 bases separating them. The length of the CDR3 is 16 residues. This CDR3 reads CASRARGGTGGDTQYF. CDR3 coding DNA: TGTGCCAGCAGAGCCAGGGGAGGAACTGGGGGGGATACGCAGTATTTT.

As DNA, the CDR3 is TGTGCCAGCAGCTTAGGGACAGCAATCCGGGAGCAGTACTTC. Its translation is CASSLGTAIREQYF. The chain couples TRBV11-1 to TRBJ2-7, with D possibly TRBD1 on 6 matching bases. This CDR3 has 14 amino acids. CDR1 is SGHAT, CDR2 FQDESV, per germline (reference sequence). Trimming removed 1 base from V and 7 bases from J, with 14 bases in between.

This clonotype was observed a handful of times. CDR3 coding DNA: TGTGCCAGTAGTATCACGGGGACGTCCTACAATGAGCAGTTCTTC. This translates into CASSITGTSYNEQFF. The J gene is TRBJ2-1, the V gene TRBV19; D could derive from TRBD1 or TRBD2 (5 bases each). This CDR3 region has 15 residues. V lost 3 bases and J lost 1, with 10 bases in between. Germline CDR1 LNHDA, CDR2 SQIVND (reference sequence).

The gene calls are TRBV3-1 and TRBJ2-1, with D uncertain. V dropped 4 bases and J dropped 6 bases, with 10 bases sitting between them. Germline CDR1 LGHDT, CDR2 YNNKEL (reference sequence). The CDR3 runs 13 residues. The CDR3 spells CASSRTSANEQFF. The DNA for the CDR3 is TGTGCCAGCAGCCGGACGTCCGCCAATGAGCAGTTCTTC.

In this sample, this clonotype turned up a few times. The CDR3 region has the DNA TGTGCCAGCAGCACGTTCGACAGGGAGGGGGAGACCCAGTACTTC. This sequence encodes CASSTFDREGETQYF. This chain joins TRBV7-9 and TRBJ2-5; D assignment may be TRBD1 or TRBD2 (7 bases each). The CDR3 length is 15 residues. Trimming took off 5 bases at V and 5 bases at J, with 18 bases between the two ends. The germline CDR1 and CDR2 sequences are SEHNR and FQNEAQ (reference sequence).

The DNA of the CDR3 is TGTGCCAGCAGCCAAGCCCCGGGGGCTAGCACAGATACGCAGTATTTT. It encodes CASSQAPGASTDTQYF. This chain uses TRBV4-2 with TRBJ2-3; TRBD1 or TRBD2 may be the D gene (6 bases each). The CDR3 contains 16 residues. V lost 1 base and J 0 bases, leaving 11 bases between the germline ends. From germline, CDR1 is LGHNA and CDR2 YNFKEQ.

This clonotype turned up a few times. V usage is TRBV7-9 and J usage is TRBJ1-1; D remains unclear. The germline gives CDR1 SEHNR, CDR2 FQNEAQ (reference sequence). This CDR3 spans 16 amino acids. V shed 6 bases and J shed 0 bases, with 17 bases lying between them. For the CDR3, the DNA is TGTGCCAGCAGTCATCTAAGGACGACATTGAACACTGAAGCTTTCTTT. Its protein product is CASSHLRTTLNTEAFF.

The chain combines TRBV4-1 with TRBJ2-2, with 7 bases matching TRBD2. In germline, CDR1 is MGHRA, CDR2 YSYEKL. V shed 2 bases and J 4 bases; nucleotides not matched to a gene: 4. The CDR3 loop spans 15 amino acids. CDR3 region: CASSQKGRGTGELFF. Here the CDR3 DNA reads TGCGCCAGCAGCCAAAAAGGGAGGGGCACCGGGGAGCTGTTTTTT.

This clonotype was found many times. The chain couples TRBV4-1 to TRBJ1-4; 8 nucleotides line up with TRBD1. The germline CDR1 and CDR2 sequences are MGHRA and YSYEKL. CDR3 length equals 17 residues. Unmatched junction bases numbered 14, after V lost 3 bases and J lost 8 bases. CDR3 sequence reads: CASSHPPAGQEGEKLFF. The CDR3 DNA reads TGCGCCAGCAGCCATCCCCCAGCGGGACAGGAGGGGGAAAAACTGTTTTTT.

The CDR3 loop reads CSARDTQGTLSYEQYV. The CDR3 coding sequence is TGCAGTGCTCGCGACACCCAGGGTACGCTTTCCTACGAGCAGTACGTC. The chain is built from TRBV20-1 and TRBJ2-7, with a weak D call TRBD1 (5 bases). Germline loops: CDR1 DFQATT, CDR2 SNEGSKA (reference sequence). The V gene lost 5 bases and the J gene lost 1 base, with 21 bases spanning the gap. CDR3 length: 16 residues.

This clonotype has only a few counts. The chain combines TRBV7-9 with TRBJ2-1; TRBD2 matches 7 bases. Trimming at V came to 1 base and at J to 9 bases, leaving 3 bases not matched to a gene. This CDR3 region has 13 residues. CDR1 is SEHNR and CDR2 is FQNEAQ in the germline V gene (reference sequence). CDR3 coding DNA: TGTGCCAGCAGCTTAGGGGGGGGACCTGAGCAGTTCTTC. This codes for CASSLGGGPEQFF.

This clonotype was found a few times. The gene calls are TRBV4-3 and TRBJ2-7; 7 bases match TRBD1. Trimming cost V 3 bases and J 0 bases; bases outside gene matches: 8. The CDR3 consists of 16 residues. In germline, CDR1 is LGHNA, CDR2 YSLEER. CDR3 sequence: CASSQVHRGSSYEQYF. For the CDR3, the DNA is TGCGCCAGCAGCCAGGTCCACAGGGGCAGCTCCTACGAGCAGTACTTC.

The rearrangement links TRBV27 to TRBJ1-2; D ambiguous. Per germline, CDR1 MNHEY and CDR2 SMNVEV (reference sequence). Trimming removed 2 bases from V and 8 bases from J, with 15 bases in between. The CDR3 has 14 residues. CDR3 in DNA: TGTGCCAGCAGTTTAGTGGGCAGGCTTGACGGCTACACCTTC. Protein: CASSLVGRLDGYTF.

This clonotype was picked up a small number of times. V usage is TRBV10-3 and J usage is TRBJ2-7, with a possible D match to TRBD2 (5 bases). The germline V gene encodes CDR1 ENHRY and CDR2 SYGVKD. The CDR3 is made up of 13 amino acids. V lost 4 bases and J lost 5, with 12 bases in between. The CDR3 reads CAISATYGNEQYV. In DNA form, the CDR3 reads TGTGCCATCAGTGCCACCTACGGGAACGAGCAGTACGTC.

This chain connects TRBV27 to TRBJ2-1; the D call may be TRBD1 or TRBD2 (7 bases each). The germline gives CDR1 MNHEY, CDR2 SMNVEV (reference sequence). Between the trimmed V and J ends, which lost 5 bases and 0 bases, there was a span of 11 bases. The CDR3 is made up of 15 amino acids. As DNA, the CDR3 is TGTGCCAGCAGTCAGGGGGGGCCCTCCTACAATGAGCAGTTCTTC. Protein product: CASSQGGPSYNEQFF.

This sequence joins TRBV9 and TRBJ2-1, with 9 bases that match TRBD2. Looked up from germline, CDR1 is SGDLS and CDR2 is YYNGEE. Trimming cost V 5 bases and J 8 bases; bases outside gene matches: 2. CDR3 length: 12 residues. CDR3 sequence (DNA): TGTGCCAGCAGTCCTAGCGGGGATGAGCAGTTCTTC. This encodes CASSPSGDEQFF.

Only a few counts were recorded for this clonotype. The genes are TRBV7-9 and TRBJ2-7; 11 bases align to TRBD2. Germline V gene sequence: CDR1 SEHNR, CDR2 FQNEAQ (reference sequence). The junction had 5 bases not matched to a gene; V was cut back by 4 bases and J by 0 bases. The CDR3 covers 16 residues. CDR3 sequence (DNA): TGTGCCAGCAGCTCGACTAGCGGGGTGAGCTCCTACGAGCAGTACTTC. As protein: CASSSTSGVSSYEQYF.

J is TRBJ2-7 and V is TRBV7-2; 7 positions match TRBD1. CDR1 and CDR2 (germline): SGHTA, FQGNSA. This CDR3 comprises 14 residues. Unmatched junction bases numbered 10, after V lost 5 bases and J lost 6 bases. The CDR3: CASSPRLTGPEQYF. The CDR3 DNA follows: TGTGCCAGCAGCCCGCGCCTGACAGGGCCCGAGCAGTACTTC.